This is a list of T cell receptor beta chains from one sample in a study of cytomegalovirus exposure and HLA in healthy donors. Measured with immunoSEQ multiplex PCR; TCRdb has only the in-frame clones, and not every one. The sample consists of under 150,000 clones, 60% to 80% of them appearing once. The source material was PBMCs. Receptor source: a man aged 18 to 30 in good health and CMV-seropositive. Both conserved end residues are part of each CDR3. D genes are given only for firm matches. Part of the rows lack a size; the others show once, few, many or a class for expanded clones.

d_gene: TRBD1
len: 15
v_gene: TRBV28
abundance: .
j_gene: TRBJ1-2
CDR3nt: TGTGCCAGCAGTATAAAAAGGACAGGGAGCTATGGCTACACCTTC
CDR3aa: CASSIKRTGSYGYTF

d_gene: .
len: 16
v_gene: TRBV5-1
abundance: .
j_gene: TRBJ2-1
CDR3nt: TGCGCCAGCAGCTTAGGAGGTAGCAGAGTACACAATGAGCAGTTCTTC
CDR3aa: CASSLGGSRVHNEQFF

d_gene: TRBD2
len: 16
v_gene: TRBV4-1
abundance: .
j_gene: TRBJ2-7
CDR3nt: TGCGCCAGCAGCCAAGCCGGGACTAGCGGGGGCGACGAGCAGTACTTC
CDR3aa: CASSQAGTSGGDEQYF

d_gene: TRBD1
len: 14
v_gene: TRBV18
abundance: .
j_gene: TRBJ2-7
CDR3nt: TGTGCCAGCTCACCAGATCCCGTTTGGGACAGGGGGTACTTC
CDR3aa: CASSPDPVWDRGYF

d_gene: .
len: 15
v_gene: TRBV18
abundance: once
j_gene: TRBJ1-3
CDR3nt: TGTGCCAGCTCACGCCAGGGAGGCTCTGGAAACACCATATATTTT
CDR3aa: CASSRQGGSGNTIYF

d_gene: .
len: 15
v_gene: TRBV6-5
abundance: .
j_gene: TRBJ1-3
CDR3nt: TGTGCCAGCAGACTCAGCGGGGGCGGGGGAAACACCATATATTTT
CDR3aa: CASRLSGGGGNTIYF

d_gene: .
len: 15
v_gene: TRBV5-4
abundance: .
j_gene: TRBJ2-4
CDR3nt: TGTGCCAGCAGCTTGGGTGGGGGGACCAAAAACATTCAGTACTTC
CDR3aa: CASSLGGGTKNIQYF

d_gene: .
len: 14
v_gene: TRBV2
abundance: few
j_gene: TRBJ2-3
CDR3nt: TGTGCCAGCAAGACTGATCCCGGGGGAGATACGCAGTATTTT
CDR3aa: CASKTDPGGDTQYF

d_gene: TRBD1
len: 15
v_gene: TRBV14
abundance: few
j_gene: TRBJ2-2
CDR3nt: TGTGCCAGCAGCCACGAAGGACAGGGGATCGGGGAGCTGTTTTTT
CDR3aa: CASSHEGQGIGELFF

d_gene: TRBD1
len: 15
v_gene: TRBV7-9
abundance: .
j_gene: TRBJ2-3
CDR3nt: TGTGCCAGCAGCCCAACAGGGGCCAGCACAGATACGCAGTATTTT
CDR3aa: CASSPTGASTDTQYF

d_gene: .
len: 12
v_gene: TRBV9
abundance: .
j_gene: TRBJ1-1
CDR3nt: TGTGCCAGCAGCGTAGGGGCGACTGAAGCTTTCTTT
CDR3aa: CASSVGATEAFF

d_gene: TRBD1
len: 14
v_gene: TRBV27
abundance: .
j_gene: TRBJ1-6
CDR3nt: TGTGCCAGCAGTTGGACAGGACTGAATTCACCCCTCCACTTT
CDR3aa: CASSWTGLNSPLHF

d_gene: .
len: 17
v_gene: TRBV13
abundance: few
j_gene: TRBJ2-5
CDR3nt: TGTGCCAGCAGCTTAGGCCTTTATGGATTATCAGGGGAGACCCAGTACTTC
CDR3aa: CASSLGLYGLSGETQYF

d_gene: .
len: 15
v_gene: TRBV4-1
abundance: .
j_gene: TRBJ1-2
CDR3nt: TGCGCCAGCAGCCAAGAGTCAGGGAATAACTATGGCTACACCTTC
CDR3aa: CASSQESGNNYGYTF

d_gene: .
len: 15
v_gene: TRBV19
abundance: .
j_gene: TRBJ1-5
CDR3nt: TGTGCCACAGCCCTTGGGGGGGGGAGCAATCAGCCCCAGCATTTT
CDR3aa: CATALGGGSNQPQHF

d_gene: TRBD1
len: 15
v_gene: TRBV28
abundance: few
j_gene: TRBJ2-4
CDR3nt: TGTGCCAGCAGTGCGACAGGGGATGCGTTTAACATTCAGTACTTC
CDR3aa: CASSATGDAFNIQYF

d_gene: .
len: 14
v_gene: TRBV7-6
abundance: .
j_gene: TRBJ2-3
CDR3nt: TGTGCCAGCAGCTCACTCCAGACAACAGATACGCAGTATTTT
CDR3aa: CASSSLQTTDTQYF

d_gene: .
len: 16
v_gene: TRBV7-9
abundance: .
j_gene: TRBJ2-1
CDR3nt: TGTGCCAGCAGCTTAGGCCTCAGGTTAACCTACAATGAGCAGTTCTTC
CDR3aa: CASSLGLRLTYNEQFF

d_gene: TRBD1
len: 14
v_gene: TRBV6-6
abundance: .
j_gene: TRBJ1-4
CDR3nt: TGTGCCAGCAGTTACGGGACAGGGGGTGAAAAACTGTTTTTT
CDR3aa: CASSYGTGGEKLFF

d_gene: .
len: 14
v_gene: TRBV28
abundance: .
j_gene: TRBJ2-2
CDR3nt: TGTGCCAGCACCCCTGGGGAGGTTCCCGGTGAGCTGTTTTTT
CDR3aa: CASTPGEVPGELFF

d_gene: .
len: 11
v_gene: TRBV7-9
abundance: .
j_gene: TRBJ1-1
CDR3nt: TGTGCCAGCACCCGGGACACCGAAGCTTTCTTT
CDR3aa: CASTRDTEAFF

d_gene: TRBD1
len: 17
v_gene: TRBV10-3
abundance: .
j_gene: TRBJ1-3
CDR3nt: TGTGCCATCACCCAGCCCGGGACAGGGGGCCCTGGAAACACCATATATTTT
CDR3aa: CAITQPGTGGPGNTIYF

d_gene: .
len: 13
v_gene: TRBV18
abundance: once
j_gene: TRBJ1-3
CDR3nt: TGTGCCAGCCTTCCGGGACAAGGAAACACCATATATTTT
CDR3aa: CASLPGQGNTIYF

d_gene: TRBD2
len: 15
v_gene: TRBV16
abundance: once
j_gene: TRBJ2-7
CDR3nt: TGTGCCAGCAGCCAATCGGTGTCTAGCGGATACGAGCAGTACTTC
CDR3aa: CASSQSVSSGYEQYF

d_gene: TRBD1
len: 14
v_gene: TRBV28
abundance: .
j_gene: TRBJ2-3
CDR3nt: TGTGCCAGCCTCTCGACAGGGGGCACAGATACGCAGTATTTT
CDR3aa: CASLSTGGTDTQYF

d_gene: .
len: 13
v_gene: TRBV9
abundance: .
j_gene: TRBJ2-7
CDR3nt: TGTGCCAGCAGCGTAGCGGACAGCTACGAGCAGTACTTC
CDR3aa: CASSVADSYEQYF

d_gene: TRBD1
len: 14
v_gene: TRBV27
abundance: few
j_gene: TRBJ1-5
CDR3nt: TGTGCCAGCAGTTATGGGACAGGGGGTCAGCCCCAGCATTTT
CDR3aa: CASSYGTGGQPQHF

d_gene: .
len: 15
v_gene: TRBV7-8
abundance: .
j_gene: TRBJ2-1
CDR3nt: TGTGCCAGCAGCTTAGTGGACTTTTCGTACAATGAGCAGTTCTTC
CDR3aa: CASSLVDFSYNEQFF

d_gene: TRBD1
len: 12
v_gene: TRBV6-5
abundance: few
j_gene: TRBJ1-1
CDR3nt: TGTGCCAGCGGGACAGGGATCACTGAAGCTTTCTTT
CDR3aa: CASGTGITEAFF

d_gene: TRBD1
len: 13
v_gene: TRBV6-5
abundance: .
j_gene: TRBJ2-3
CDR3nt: TGTGCCAGCAGCCAATACAGGGGGGATACGCAGTATTTT
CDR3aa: CASSQYRGDTQYF

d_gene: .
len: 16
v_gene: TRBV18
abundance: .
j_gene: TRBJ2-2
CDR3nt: TGTGCCAGCTCACCCTTCCTCGCGGGGGCTAGCGGGGAGCTGTTTTTT
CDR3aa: CASSPFLAGASGELFF

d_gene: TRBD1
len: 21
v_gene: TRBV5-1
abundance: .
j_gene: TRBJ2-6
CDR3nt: TGCGCCAGCAGACCCACACCGGGACAGCAAACGAGAGACTCTGGGGCCAACGTCCTGACTTTC
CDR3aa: CASRPTPGQQTRDSGANVLTF

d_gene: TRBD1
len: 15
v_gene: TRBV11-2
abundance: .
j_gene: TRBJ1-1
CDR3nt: TGTGCCAGCAGCTGGTACAGGGGAAGGTGGACTGAAGCTTTCTTT
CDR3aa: CASSWYRGRWTEAFF

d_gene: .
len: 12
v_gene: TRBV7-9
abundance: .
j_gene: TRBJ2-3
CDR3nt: TGTGCCAGCAGCTTAGGTGGCACCGAGCAGTATTTT
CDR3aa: CASSLGGTEQYF

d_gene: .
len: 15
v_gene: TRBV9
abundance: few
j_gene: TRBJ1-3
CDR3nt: TGTGCCAGCAGCTCAGACCCAGGGCAGAGAAACACCATATATTTT
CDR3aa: CASSSDPGQRNTIYF

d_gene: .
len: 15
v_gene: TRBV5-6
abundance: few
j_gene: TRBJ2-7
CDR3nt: TGTGCCAGCAGCCGGTCGGGGTACACTTCCTACGAGCAGTACTTC
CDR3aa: CASSRSGYTSYEQYF

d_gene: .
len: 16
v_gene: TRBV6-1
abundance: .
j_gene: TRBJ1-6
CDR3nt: TGTGCCAGCAGTGAAAAGGAGAGCTCCTATAATTCACCCCTCCACTTT
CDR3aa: CASSEKESSYNSPLHF

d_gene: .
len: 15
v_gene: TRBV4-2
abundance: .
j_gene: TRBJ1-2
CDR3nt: TGTGCCAGCAGCCAAGACCCACAGGCTAACTATGGCTACACCTTC
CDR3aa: CASSQDPQANYGYTF

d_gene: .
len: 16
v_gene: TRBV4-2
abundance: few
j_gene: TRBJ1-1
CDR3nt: TGTGCCAGCAGCCGAGATCGGATGGACGCGGGGGCTGAAGCTTTCTTT
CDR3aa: CASSRDRMDAGAEAFF

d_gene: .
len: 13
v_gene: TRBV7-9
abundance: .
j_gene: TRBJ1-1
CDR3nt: TGTTCCAGCAGTCACGACAGCTACACTGAAGCTTTCTTT
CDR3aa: CSSSHDSYTEAFF

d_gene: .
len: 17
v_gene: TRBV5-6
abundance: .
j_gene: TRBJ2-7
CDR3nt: TGTGCCAGCAGCCCGACTACCGGCGTGTGGAGCTCCTACGAGCAGTACTTC
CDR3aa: CASSPTTGVWSSYEQYF

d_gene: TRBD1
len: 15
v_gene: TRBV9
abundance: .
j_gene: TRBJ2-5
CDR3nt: TGTGCCAGCAGCGTAGGGGGACAGGGTAGAGAGACCCAGTACTTC
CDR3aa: CASSVGGQGRETQYF

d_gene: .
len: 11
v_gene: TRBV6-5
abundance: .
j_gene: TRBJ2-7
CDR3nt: TGTGCCAGCAAGACTCCGTACGAGCAGTACTTC
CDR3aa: CASKTPYEQYF

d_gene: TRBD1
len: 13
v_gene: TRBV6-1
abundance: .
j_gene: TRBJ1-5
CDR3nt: TGTGCCAGCCTCAGACAGGGGGGGTGGCCCCAGCATTTT
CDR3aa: CASLRQGGWPQHF

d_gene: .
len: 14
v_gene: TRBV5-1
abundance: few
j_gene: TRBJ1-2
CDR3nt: TGCGCCAGCAGCTTGGGTACGGGATCCTATGGCTACACCTTC
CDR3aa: CASSLGTGSYGYTF

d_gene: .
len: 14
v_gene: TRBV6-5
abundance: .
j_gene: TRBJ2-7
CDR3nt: TGTGCCAGCAGCGTACTTCAGGGGGGTGACGAGCAGTACTTC
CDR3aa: CASSVLQGGDEQYF

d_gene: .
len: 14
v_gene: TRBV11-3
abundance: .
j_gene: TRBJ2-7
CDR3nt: TGTGCCAGCAGCCCAGGTGGGGGGTCCTACGAGCAGTACTTC
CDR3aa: CASSPGGGSYEQYF

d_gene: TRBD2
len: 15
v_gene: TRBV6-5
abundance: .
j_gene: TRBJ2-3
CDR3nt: TGTGCCAGCACCCCGAGCGGGGGGAACACAGATACGCAGTATTTT
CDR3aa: CASTPSGGNTDTQYF

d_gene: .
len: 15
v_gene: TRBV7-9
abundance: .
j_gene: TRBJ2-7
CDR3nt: TGTGCCAGCAGCTTAAGCCTAGCAGAGACCTACGAGCAGTACTTC
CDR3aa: CASSLSLAETYEQYF

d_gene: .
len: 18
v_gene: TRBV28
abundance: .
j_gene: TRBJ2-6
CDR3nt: TGTGCCAGCAGTTTATGGGCCCAGGAAACCTCTGGGGCCAACGTCCTGACTTTC
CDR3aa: CASSLWAQETSGANVLTF

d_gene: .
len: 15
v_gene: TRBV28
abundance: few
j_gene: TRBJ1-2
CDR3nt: TGTGCCAGCAGTTTCGGGGGACTCCCTAACTATGGCTACACCTTC
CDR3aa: CASSFGGLPNYGYTF